This T cell receptor (beta chain) comes out of a study of blood T cell repertoires in COVID-19. J gave up 3 bases and V 4 bases, and 8 bases lay outside the gene matches. The CDR3 length is 16 residues. In germline, CDR1 is SGHTA, CDR2 FQGNSA. TCRdb's table, derived via immunoSEQ multiplex PCR, lists solely in-frame clones and lacks some. Of under 200,000 clones in the sample, over 75% were seen once. This chain uses TRBV7-2 with TRBJ2-3; TRBD2 matches at 9 bases. The specimen sequenced was peripheral blood. The TCR comes from a woman older than 75 with acute or convalescent COVID-19. The CDR3 loop reads CASSSPSAGGTDTQYF. The CDR3 region has the DNA TGTGCCAGCAGCTCCCCCAGCGCGGGGGGGACAGATACGCAGTATTTT.